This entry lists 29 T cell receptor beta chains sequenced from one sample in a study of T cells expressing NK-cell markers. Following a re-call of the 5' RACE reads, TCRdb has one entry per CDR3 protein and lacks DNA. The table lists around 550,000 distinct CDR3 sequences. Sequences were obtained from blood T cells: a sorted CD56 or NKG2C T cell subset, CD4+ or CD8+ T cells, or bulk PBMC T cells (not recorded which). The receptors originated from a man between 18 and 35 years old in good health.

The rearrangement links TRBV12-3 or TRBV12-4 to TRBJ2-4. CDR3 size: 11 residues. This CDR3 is CASSSTLHPYF.

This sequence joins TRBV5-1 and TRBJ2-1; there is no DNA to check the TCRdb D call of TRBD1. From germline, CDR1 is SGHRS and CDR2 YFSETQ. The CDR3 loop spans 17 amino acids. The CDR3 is CASSPLGGRGRNNEQFF.

The CDR3 sequence: CASSPGGSGTGELFF. The genes are TRBV5-6 and TRBJ2-2; TCRdb reports TRBD1, a call that lacks DNA to check it against. The CDR3 covers 15 residues. Germline values: CDR1 SGHDT, CDR2 YYEEEE.

CDR3 sequence reads: CASSPRGRVYNEQFF. This chain uses TRBV18 with TRBJ2-1. CDR3 size: 15 residues. The germline V gene encodes CDR1 KGHSH and CDR2 LQKENI.

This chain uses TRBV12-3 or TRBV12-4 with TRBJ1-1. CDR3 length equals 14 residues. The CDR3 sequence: CASSFLMANTEAFF.

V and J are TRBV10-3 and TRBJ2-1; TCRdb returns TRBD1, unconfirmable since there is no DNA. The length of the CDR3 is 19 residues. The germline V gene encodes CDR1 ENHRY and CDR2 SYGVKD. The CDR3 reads CAISEGETPTAASYNEQFF.

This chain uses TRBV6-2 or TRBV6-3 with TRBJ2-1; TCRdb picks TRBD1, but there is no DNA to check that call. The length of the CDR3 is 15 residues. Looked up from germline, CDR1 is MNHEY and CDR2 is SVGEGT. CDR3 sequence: CASSTRDRGLEEQFF.

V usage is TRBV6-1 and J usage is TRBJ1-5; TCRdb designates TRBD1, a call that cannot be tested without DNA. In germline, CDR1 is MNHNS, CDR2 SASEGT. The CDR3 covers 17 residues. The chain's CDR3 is CASSDTRDPFWDQPQHF.

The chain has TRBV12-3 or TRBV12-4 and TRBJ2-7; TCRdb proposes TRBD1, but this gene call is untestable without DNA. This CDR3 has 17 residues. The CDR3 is CASSHRPPPGQGSEQYF.

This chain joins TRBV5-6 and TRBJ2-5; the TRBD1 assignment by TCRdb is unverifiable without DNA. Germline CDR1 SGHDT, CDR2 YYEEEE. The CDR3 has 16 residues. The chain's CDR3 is CASSSLGGAYQETQYF.

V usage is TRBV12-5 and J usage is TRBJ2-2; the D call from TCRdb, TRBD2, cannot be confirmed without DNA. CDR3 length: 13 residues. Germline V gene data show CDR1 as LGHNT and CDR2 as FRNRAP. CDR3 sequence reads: CASGRGPAGELFF.

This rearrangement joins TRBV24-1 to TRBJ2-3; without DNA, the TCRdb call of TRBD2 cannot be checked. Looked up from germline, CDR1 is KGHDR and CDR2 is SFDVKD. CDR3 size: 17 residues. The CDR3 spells CATSDLAEVSSTDTQYF.

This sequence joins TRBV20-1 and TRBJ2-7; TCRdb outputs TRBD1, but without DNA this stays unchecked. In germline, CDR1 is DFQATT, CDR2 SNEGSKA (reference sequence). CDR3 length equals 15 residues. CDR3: CSALPTGAATYEQYF.

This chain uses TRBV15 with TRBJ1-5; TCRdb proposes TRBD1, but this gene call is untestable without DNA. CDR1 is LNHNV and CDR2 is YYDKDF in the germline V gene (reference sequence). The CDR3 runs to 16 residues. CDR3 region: CATSLSGIRGQQPQHF. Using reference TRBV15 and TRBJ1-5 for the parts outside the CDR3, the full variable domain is DAMVIQNPRYQVTQFGKPVTLSCSQTLNHNVMYWYQQKSSQAPKLLFHYYDKDFNNEADTPDNFQSRRPNTSFCFLDIRSPGLGDTAMYLCATSLSGIRGQQPQHFGDGTRLSIL.

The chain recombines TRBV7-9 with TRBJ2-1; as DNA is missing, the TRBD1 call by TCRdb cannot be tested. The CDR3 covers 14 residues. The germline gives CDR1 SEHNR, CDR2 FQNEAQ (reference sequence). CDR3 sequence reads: CASSPRVRGNEQFF.

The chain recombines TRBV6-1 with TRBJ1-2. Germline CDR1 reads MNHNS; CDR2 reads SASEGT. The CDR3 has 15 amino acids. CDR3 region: CASTLPAGLTYGYTF.

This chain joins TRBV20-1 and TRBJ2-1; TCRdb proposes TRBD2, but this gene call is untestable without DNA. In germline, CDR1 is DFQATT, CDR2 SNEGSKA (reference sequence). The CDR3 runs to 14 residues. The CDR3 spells CSAGLFSSYNEQFF.

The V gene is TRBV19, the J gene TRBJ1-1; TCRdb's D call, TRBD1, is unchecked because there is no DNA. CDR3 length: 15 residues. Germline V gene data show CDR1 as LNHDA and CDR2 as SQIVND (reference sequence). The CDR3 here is CASSITYGGGTEAFF.

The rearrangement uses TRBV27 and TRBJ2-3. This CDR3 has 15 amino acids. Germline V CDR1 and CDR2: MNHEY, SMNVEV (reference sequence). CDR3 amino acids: CASSLSTGGTDTQYF.

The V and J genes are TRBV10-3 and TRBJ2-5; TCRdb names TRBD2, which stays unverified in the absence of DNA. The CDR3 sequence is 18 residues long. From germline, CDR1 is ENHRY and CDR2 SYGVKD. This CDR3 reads CAISEFLAGGPGQETQYF.

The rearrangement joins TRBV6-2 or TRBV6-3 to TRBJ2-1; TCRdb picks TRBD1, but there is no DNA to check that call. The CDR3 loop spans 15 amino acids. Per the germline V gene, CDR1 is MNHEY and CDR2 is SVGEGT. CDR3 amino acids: CASSITGGAYNEQFF.

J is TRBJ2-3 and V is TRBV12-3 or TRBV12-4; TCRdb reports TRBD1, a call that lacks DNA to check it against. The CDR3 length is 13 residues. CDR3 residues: CATSASGADTQYF.

CDR3 residues: CASSQVGPGTGVFSGANVLTF. The rearrangement uses TRBV4-3 and TRBJ2-6; TCRdb lists TRBD1, though no DNA is available to test this call. This CDR3 contains 21 residues. Per germline, CDR1 LGHNA and CDR2 YSLEER.

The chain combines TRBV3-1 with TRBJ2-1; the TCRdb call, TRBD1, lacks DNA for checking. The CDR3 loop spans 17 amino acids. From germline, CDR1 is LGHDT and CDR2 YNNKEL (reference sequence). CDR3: CASSQAPPGQSYNEQFF.

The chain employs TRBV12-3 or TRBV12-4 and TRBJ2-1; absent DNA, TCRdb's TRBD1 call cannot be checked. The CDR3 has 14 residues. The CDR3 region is CASSTPPRGNEQFF.

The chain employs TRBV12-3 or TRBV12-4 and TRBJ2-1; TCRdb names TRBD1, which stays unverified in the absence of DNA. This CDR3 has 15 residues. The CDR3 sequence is CASTAVGQDYNEQFF.

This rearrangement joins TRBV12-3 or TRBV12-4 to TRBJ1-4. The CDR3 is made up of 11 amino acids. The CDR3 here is CASSRREKLFF.

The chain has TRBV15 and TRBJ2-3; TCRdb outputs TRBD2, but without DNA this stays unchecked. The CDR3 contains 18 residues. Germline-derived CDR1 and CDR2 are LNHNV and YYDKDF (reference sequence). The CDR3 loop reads CATSRTSGREFIRDTQYF.

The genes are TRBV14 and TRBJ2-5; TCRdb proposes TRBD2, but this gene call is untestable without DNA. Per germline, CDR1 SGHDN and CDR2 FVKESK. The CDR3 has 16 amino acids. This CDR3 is CASSQEFGADQETQYF.